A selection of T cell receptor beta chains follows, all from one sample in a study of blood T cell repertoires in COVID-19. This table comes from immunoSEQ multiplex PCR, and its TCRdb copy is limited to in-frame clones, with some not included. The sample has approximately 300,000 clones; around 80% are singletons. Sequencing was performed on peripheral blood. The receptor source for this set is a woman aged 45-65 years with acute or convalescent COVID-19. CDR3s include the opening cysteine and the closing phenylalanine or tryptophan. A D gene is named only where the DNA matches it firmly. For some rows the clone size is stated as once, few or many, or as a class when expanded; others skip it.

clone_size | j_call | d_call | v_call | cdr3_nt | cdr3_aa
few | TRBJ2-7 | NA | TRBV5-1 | TGCGCCAGCAGTCCAGGGGGGTCCTACGAGCAGTACTTC | CASSPGGSYEQYF
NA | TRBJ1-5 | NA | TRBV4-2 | TGTGCCAGCAGCCAAGATGGCGGTAAAAATCAGCCCCAGCATTTT | CASSQDGGKNQPQHF
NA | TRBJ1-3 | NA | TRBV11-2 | TGTGCCAGCAGCTTATATGGGACAGGAAACACCATATATTTT | CASSLYGTGNTIYF
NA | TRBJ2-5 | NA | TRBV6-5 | TGTGCCAGCAGCCTCCGGGACACGCAGGAGACCCAGTACTTC | CASSLRDTQETQYF
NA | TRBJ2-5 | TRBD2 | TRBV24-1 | TGTGCCACCTCGGACACTAGCGGGGGGGAGACCCAGTACTTC | CATSDTSGGETQYF
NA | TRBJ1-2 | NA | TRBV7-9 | TGTGCCAGCAGCTTTGGGCAGGCTACTAACTATGGCTACACCTTC | CASSFGQATNYGYTF
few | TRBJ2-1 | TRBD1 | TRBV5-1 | TGCGCCAGCAGCCCTACAGGGGTTGGGACCTACAATGAGCAGTTCTTC | CASSPTGVGTYNEQFF
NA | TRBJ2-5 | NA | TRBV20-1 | TGCAGTGCTAGGGGAGAGGCCCAGTACTTC | CSARGEAQYF
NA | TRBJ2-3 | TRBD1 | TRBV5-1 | TGCGCCAGCAGCTCGGACAGGAATGTGGATACGCAGTATTTT | CASSSDRNVDTQYF
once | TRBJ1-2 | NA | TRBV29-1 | TGCAGCGTTGAAGAGCAGGCTGACTATGGCTACACCTTC | CSVEEQADYGYTF
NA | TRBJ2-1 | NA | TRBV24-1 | TGTGCCACCAGTGACCGCGGAGCGAGTCTTGGTGAGCAGTTCTTC | CATSDRGASLGEQFF
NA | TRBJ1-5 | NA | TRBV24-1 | TGTGCCACCAGTGATCGCCGGGACAACCATCAGCCCCAGCATTTT | CATSDRRDNHQPQHF
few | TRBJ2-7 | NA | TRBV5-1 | TGCGCCAGCAGCTTGACTCCCGGGGGGCACGAGCAGTACTTC | CASSLTPGGHEQYF
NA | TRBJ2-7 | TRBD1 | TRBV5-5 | TGTGCCAGCAGCTTGGCGGGACAGGGGCCCTACGAGCAGTACTTC | CASSLAGQGPYEQYF
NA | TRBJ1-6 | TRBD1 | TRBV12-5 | TGTGCTAGTGGTTGGACGGGACAGGGGGCAGGAGGTTCACCCCTCCACTTT | CASGWTGQGAGGSPLHF
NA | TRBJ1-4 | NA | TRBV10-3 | TGTGCCGCAAGACAACCCAATGAAAAACTGTTTTTT | CAARQPNEKLFF
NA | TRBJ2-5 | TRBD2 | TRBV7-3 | TGTGCCAGCAGCTCGGGACTAGCGGGGCTAGAGACCCAGTACTTC | CASSSGLAGLETQYF
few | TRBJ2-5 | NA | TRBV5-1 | TGCGCCAGCAGCTTGAGACTAGGGGAGACCCAGTACTTC | CASSLRLGETQYF
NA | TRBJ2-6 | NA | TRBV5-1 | TGCGCCAGCAGCTTGGATGCGGAAGCCAACGTCCTGACTTTC | CASSLDAEANVLTF
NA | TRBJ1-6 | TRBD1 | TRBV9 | TGTGCCAGCAGCTTCTCTTCCGGGACAGGGGGAAATTCACCCCTCCACTTT | CASSFSSGTGGNSPLHF
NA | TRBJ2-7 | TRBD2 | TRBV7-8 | TGTGCCAGCAGCGATGGGACTACCAAGCAGTACTTC | CASSDGTTKQYF
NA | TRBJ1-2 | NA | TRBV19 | TGTGCCTCAGTCGATTTCACAGGGCGATATGGCTACACCTTC | CASVDFTGRYGYTF
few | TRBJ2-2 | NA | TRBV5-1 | TGCGCCAGCAGCTTGGCCGGGGTAACCGGGGAGCTGTTTTTT | CASSLAGVTGELFF
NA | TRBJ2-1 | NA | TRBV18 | TGTGCCAGCTCACCGACTGGAATAAATGAGCAGTTCTTC | CASSPTGINEQFF
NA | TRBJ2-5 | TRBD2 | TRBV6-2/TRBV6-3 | TGTGCCAGCAGCCTAGCGGGAGTTGAGACCCAGTACTTC | CASSLAGVETQYF
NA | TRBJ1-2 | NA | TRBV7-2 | TGTGCCAGCAGCTTTAAGGGAGACTATGGCTACACCTTC | CASSFKGDYGYTF
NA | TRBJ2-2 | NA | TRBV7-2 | TGTGCCAGCAGGGCGGAACCCACCGGGGAGCTGTTTTTT | CASRAEPTGELFF
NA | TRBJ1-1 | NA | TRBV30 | TGTGCCTGGAGTGGGGGGGACTCCGGGAACACTGAAGCTTTCTTT | CAWSGGDSGNTEAFF
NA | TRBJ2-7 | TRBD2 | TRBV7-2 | TGTGCCAGCAGCTTAGCAAGCGGGAGGCCCGACGAGCAGTACTTC | CASSLASGRPDEQYF
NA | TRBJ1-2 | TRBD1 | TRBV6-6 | TGTGCCAGCAGGATGACAGGGGATAACTATGGCTACACCTTC | CASRMTGDNYGYTF
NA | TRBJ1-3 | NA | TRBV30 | TGTGCCTGGAGTACCGACAGCCTCTCTGGAAACACCATATATTTT | CAWSTDSLSGNTIYF
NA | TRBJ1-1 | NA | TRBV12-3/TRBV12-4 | TGTGCCAGCAGTTTTAACATGAACACTGAAGCTTTCTTT | CASSFNMNTEAFF
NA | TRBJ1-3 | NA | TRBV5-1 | TGCGCCAGCAGCCCTGCGCCAGGGATCTTCTCTGGAAACACCATATATTTT | CASSPAPGIFSGNTIYF
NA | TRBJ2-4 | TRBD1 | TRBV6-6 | TGTGCCAGCAGTTATGGAGGGCAGGGGGCCAGCATTCAGTACTTC | CASSYGGQGASIQYF
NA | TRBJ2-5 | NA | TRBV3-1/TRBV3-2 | TGTGCCAGCAGCCAGGCGTGGGGCCGGGTCGGTCAAGAGACCCAGTACTTC | CASSQAWGRVGQETQYF
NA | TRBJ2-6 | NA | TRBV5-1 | TGCGCCAGCAGCTCGGGGGGCCCCGGGGCCAACGTCCTGACTTTC | CASSSGGPGANVLTF
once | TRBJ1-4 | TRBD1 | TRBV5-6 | TGTGCCAGCAGCTTGGGGGACAGGGGGGATGAAAAACTGTTTTTT | CASSLGDRGDEKLFF
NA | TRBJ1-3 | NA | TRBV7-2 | TGTGCCAGCAGCCCGGGGTCAGGGGCCCAATTCTCTGGAAACACCATATATTTT | CASSPGSGAQFSGNTIYF
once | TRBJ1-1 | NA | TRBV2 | TGTGCCACCACCGAGGGGGTGAACACTGAAGCTTTCTTT | CATTEGVNTEAFF
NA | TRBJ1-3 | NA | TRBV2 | TGTGCCAGCAGTGAAAAAGATTCCAGGTACCTCTTTGGGTCTGGAAACACCATATATTTT | CASSEKDSRYLFGSGNTIYF
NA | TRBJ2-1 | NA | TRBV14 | TGTGCCAGCAGCCAGTCGATACTGCCATACAATGAGCAGTTCTTC | CASSQSILPYNEQFF
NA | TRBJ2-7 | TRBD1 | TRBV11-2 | TGTGCCAGCAGCCGGTCCGGGACAGGTCACGAGCAGTACTTC | CASSRSGTGHEQYF
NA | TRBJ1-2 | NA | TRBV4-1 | TGCGCCAGCAGCCAAGATAAGGGGCGTCTCGGTAGCTACACCTTC | CASSQDKGRLGSYTF
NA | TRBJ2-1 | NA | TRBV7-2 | TGTGCCAGCAGCTTAGTCCGGCTAGTCGGTAATGAGCAGTTCTTC | CASSLVRLVGNEQFF
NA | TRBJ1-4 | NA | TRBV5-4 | TGTGCCAGCACGGGGGGAACTAATGAAAAACTGTTTTTT | CASTGGTNEKLFF
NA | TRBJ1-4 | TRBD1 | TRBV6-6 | TGTGCCAGCAGTTTTGACAGGGGCGGCGAAAAACTGTTTTTT | CASSFDRGGEKLFF
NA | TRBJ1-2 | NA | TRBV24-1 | TGTGCCACCAGTGATTCCGAGCAGGGTTTCTATGGCTACACCTTC | CATSDSEQGFYGYTF
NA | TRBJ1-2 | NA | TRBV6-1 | TGTGCCACCGCCGTGGGCACCGGCGGCTACACCTTC | CATAVGTGGYTF
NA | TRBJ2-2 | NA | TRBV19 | TGTGCCATGGCTGACACGAACACCGGGGAGCTGTTTTTT | CAMADTNTGELFF
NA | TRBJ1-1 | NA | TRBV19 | TGTGCCAGTAGCCAAAGGGGCGATAACACTGAAGCTTTCTTT | CASSQRGDNTEAFF
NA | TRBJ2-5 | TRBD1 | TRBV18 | TGTGCCAGCTCACCGGGACAGGGGGTCCGAGAGACCCAGTACTTC | CASSPGQGVRETQYF